These 17 T cell receptor beta chains came from one sample sequenced in a study of control samples from healthy donors and cancer patients. This table comes from immunoSEQ multiplex PCR, and its TCRdb copy is limited to in-frame clones, with some not included. The table shows 150,000 to 200,000 clones, with just under 95% occurring only once. The sequencing sample was made of blood. These TCRs come from a woman in her 40s in good health.

This chain connects TRBV7-2 to TRBJ2-2; tentative D call: TRBD1 (6 bases). Trimming took 3 bases from V and 7 from J, leaving 15 bases between them. The CDR3 extends over 15 amino acids. The germline gives CDR1 SGHTA, CDR2 FQGNSA. In nucleotides, the CDR3 is TGTGCCAGCAGCTTTTTCCAGGGGTCGGGCGGGGAGCTGTTTTTT. As protein: CASSFFQGSGGELFF.

J is TRBJ2-2 and V is TRBV30; tentative D call: TRBD2 (6 bases). This CDR3 has 15 amino acids. V shed 3 bases and J shed 6 bases, with 17 bases lying between them. Per germline, CDR1 GTSNPN and CDR2 SVGIG (reference sequence). The CDR3 DNA sequence: TGTGCCTGGAGGGGACTGGGTATCTGGGCCGGGGAGCTGTTTTTT. Residues: CAWRGLGIWAGELFF.

The gene calls are TRBV5-1 and TRBJ2-3; the match to TRBD2 covers 8 bases. The V gene end was trimmed by 0 bases and the J gene end by 2 bases; junction bases not matched to a gene: 2. Germline CDR1 SGHRS, CDR2 YFSETQ. The CDR3 spans 15 residues. CDR3 protein: CASSLVSGDTDTQYF. Written as DNA, the CDR3 is TGCGCCAGCAGCTTGGTTAGCGGGGACACAGATACGCAGTATTTT.

V is TRBV30 and J is TRBJ1-4; tentatively, D is TRBD1 (6 bases). The germline gives CDR1 GTSNPN, CDR2 SVGIG (reference sequence). The CDR3 is 12 amino acids. V lost 0 bases to trimming and J lost 13 bases, with 12 bases between them. The CDR3 DNA reads TGTGCCTGGAGTGTACAGGGAAGGGGACTGTTTTTT. Its translation: CAWSVQGRGLFF.

This sequence joins TRBV3-1 (or the pseudogene TRBV3-2) and TRBJ1-4, with no clear D. Germline CDR1 and CDR2: LGHDT and YNNKEL (reference sequence). V lost 6 bases to trimming and J lost 3 bases, with 17 bases between them. The CDR3 is 16 residues long. The CDR3 loop reads CASSRVRPPANEKLFF. The DNA of the CDR3 is TGTGCCAGCAGTCGGGTGAGGCCGCCTGCTAATGAAAAACTGTTTTTT.

This chain connects TRBV6-1 to TRBJ2-5; no definite D call. The CDR3 is made up of 14 amino acids. Germline V gene data show CDR1 as MNHNS and CDR2 as SASEGT. With 1 base removed from V and 2 bases from J, the gap between germline ends came to 8 bases. CDR3 DNA: TGTGCCAGCAGTGAAGACCTAGTTCAAGAGACCCAGTACTTC. Residues: CASSEDLVQETQYF.

J is TRBJ2-2 and V is TRBV7-2, with D unresolved. The CDR3 has 12 residues. The ends were cut back, 2 bases at V and 6 bases at J, with 4 bases in the middle. Germline lookup yields CDR1 SGHTA and CDR2 FQGNSA. As DNA, the CDR3 is TGTGCCAGCAGCTTAACCCCCGGGGAGCTGTTTTTT. Residues: CASSLTPGELFF.

Only one count was recorded for this clone. The chain joins TRBV18 to TRBJ2-7; 7 nucleotides agree with TRBD1. Trimming at V came to 5 bases and at J to 1 base, leaving 5 bases not matched to a gene. The CDR3 loop spans 14 amino acids. Germline assignment: CDR1 KGHSH and CDR2 LQKENI. CDR3 in DNA: TGTGCCAGCTCAACCGGGACAGTTTCCTACGAGCAGTACTTC. It codes for CASSTGTVSYEQYF.

The V and J genes are TRBV4-1 and TRBJ1-1, with 8 bases matching TRBD1. V lost 5 bases and J lost 1; bases outside the gene matches: 9. The CDR3 has 16 amino acids. Germline V gene sequence: CDR1 MGHRA, CDR2 YSYEKL. CDR3 nucleotides: TGCGCCAGCAGCGCTCGACAGGGGACGCCGAACACTGAAGCTTTCTTT. It specifies CASSARQGTPNTEAFF.

CDR3 in amino acids: CASSSIFSGTGENEQFF. CDR3 nucleotide sequence: TGTGCCAGCAGCTCTATTTTTTCCGGGACAGGGGAAAATGAGCAGTTCTTC. V usage is TRBV11-2 and J usage is TRBJ2-1, with 10 bases matching TRBD1. Germline lookup yields CDR1 SGHAT and CDR2 FQNNGV. V lost 4 bases to trimming and J lost 7 bases; unmatched junction nucleotides: 13. The CDR3 is made up of 17 amino acids.

This chain connects TRBV11-2 to TRBJ2-5; tentatively, D is TRBD1 (5 bases). V lost 3 bases and J lost 4, with 12 bases in between. CDR3 length: 14 amino acids. CDR1 and CDR2 from the germline V gene are SGHAT and FQNNGV. In nucleotides, the CDR3 is TGTGCCAGCAGCTTTTTAGGGGTATTAGAGACCCAGTACTTC. Translating it yields CASSFLGVLETQYF.

V usage is TRBV11-2 and J usage is TRBJ1-5; D is uncertain. V lost 1 base and J lost 0, with 7 bases in between. Germline loops: CDR1 SGHAT, CDR2 FQNNGV. The CDR3 sequence is 15 residues long. The CDR3 region is CASSLGAGSNQPQHF. The DNA of the CDR3 is TGTGCCAGCAGCTTAGGGGCAGGTAGCAATCAGCCCCAGCATTTT. The full variable domain, in which reference TRBV11-2 and TRBJ1-5 provide the parts outside the CDR3, is EAGVAQSPRYKIIEKRQSVAFWCNPISGHATLYWYQQILGQGPKLLIQFQNNGVVDDSQLPKDRFSAERLKGVDSTLKIQPAKLEDSAVYLCASSLGAGSNQPQHFGDGTRLSIL.

The chain links TRBV7-8 to TRBJ1-5; TRBD1 matches 7 bases. With 4 bases clipped from V and 3 bases from J, the junction kept 3 bases outside the gene matches. The CDR3 consists of 14 residues. Germline V lookup: CDR1 SGHVS, CDR2 FQNEAQ. This CDR3 reads CASSWGQYNQPQHF. CDR3 DNA sequence: TGTGCCAGCAGCTGGGGACAGTACAATCAGCCCCAGCATTTT.

This rearrangement joins TRBV16 to TRBJ2-1, with TRBD2 matching 9 bases. Germline V lookup: CDR1 KGHSY, CDR2 FQNENV. V lost 4 bases, J lost 5 bases, and 24 bases stayed unmatched. This CDR3 is 21 amino acids long. CDR3 sequence: CASSPSPGWTDVLAGHNEQFF. The CDR3 bases are TGTGCCAGCAGCCCGTCCCCTGGGTGGACCGATGTCCTAGCGGGGCACAATGAGCAGTTCTTC.

CDR3 amino acids: CASSGTSGGAETQYF. The CDR3, as DNA: TGTGCCAGCAGCGGGACTAGCGGGGGGGCAGAGACCCAGTACTTC. This chain connects TRBV6-5 to TRBJ2-5; 16 bases are a match to TRBD2. From germline, CDR1 is MNHEY and CDR2 SVGAGI. The CDR3 runs 15 residues. Trimming took 6 bases from V and 4 from J; bases not matched to a gene: 2.

The chain combines TRBV6-4 with TRBJ1-1; possible D gene TRBD1, 5 bases. The V end was cut by 6 bases, the J end by 1 base, with 9 bases between. The CDR3 totals 13 residues. Germline V gene data show CDR1 as MRHNA and CDR2 as SNTAGT. This chain's CDR3 is CASRARENTEAFF. The CDR3 coding sequence is TGTGCCAGCAGAGCCAGGGAGAACACTGAAGCTTTCTTT.

The V call is TRBV7-9, the J call TRBJ1-1; tentative D call: TRBD1 (6 bases). The V end was cut by 3 bases, the J end by 3 bases, with 11 bases between. The CDR3 sequence is 14 residues long. CDR1 and CDR2 from the germline V gene are SEHNR and FQNEAQ (reference sequence). The CDR3 here is CASSLDRSYTEAFF. CDR3 bases: TGTGCCAGCAGCTTGGACAGAAGTTACACTGAAGCTTTCTTT.